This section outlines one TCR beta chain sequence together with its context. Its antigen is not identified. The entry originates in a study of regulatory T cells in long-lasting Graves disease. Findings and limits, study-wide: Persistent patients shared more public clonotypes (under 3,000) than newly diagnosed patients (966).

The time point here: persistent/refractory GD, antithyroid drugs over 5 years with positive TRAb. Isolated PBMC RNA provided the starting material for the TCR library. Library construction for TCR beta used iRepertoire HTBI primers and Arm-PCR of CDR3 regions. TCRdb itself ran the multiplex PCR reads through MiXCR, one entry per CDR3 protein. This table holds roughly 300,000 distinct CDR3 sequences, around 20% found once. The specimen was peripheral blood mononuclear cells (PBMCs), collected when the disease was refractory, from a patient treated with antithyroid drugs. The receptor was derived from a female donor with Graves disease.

CDR3 sequence: CASSLDRTSNTEAFF. CDR3 coding DNA: TGTGCCAGCTCGTTGGACAGAACCTCTAACACTGAAGCTTTCTTT. The chain uses TRBV6-1 and TRBJ1-1, with D possibly being TRBD1 (6 bases). The CDR3 is made up of 15 amino acids. Germline V gene sequence: CDR1 MNHNS, CDR2 SASEGT. Between the trimmed V and J ends, which lost 8 bases and 2 bases, there was a span of 18 bases.